Listed below are T cell receptor beta chains from one sample, sequenced in a study of cytotoxic CD8 clonotypes in ibrutinib-treated CLL. This table comes from immunoSEQ multiplex PCR, and its TCRdb copy is limited to in-frame clones, with some not included. The sample comprises about 50,000 clones, about 57% of which are singletons, and about 29% rests with the top ten. Material: PBMCs, obtained after 24 months of ibrutinib treatment. The receptors stem from a human donor with chronic lymphocytic leukemia. Both conserved end residues are trimmed from each CDR3.

>TRBV4-1|TRBJ1-1
ASSQGDRVNTEAF
>TRBV12-5|TRBJ1-2
ASGLIGGYT
>TRBV7-4|TRBJ1-5
ASSRRTGGNRDNQPQH
>TRBV10-3|TRBJ2-3
AISESVDSHATDTQY
>TRBV15|TRBJ2-5
ATSRDSSGGIETQY
>TRBV19|TRBJ1-4
ARRFEPQCSNEKLF
>TRBV19|TRBJ2-2
ASSRRGGAGTGELF
>TRBV4-2|TRBJ1-5
ASSQAGDQPQH
>TRBV10-2|TRBJ1-5
ASSEHNNQPQH
>TRBV13|TRBJ1-2
ASSTRDSLNYGYT
>TRBV4-1|TRBJ1-1
ASSQDLGQRNTEAF
>TRBV6-5|TRBJ2-5
ASSTFQETQY
>TRBV2|TRBJ2-1
ASRRSPAYNEQF
>TRBV5-4|TRBJ2-2
ASSLGENTGELF
>TRBV18|TRBJ1-5
ASSPGRGGNQPQH
>TRBV25-1|TRBJ1-4
ASSAQGASTNEKLF
>TRBV5-1|TRBJ2-3
ASSPTGSTDTQY
>TRBV12-5|TRBJ1-2
ASASGVYGYT
>TRBV6-1|TRBJ2-1
ASTIAGGRNEQF
>TRBV6-6|TRBJ1-2
ASSIRGDSNKYGYT
>TRBV14|TRBJ2-7
ASSQVGGQGAYEQY
>TRBV5-4|TRBJ2-6
ASSTLGSGANVLT
>TRBV27|TRBJ2-1
ASSSGGGPSYNEQF
>TRBV6-1|TRBJ2-5
ASSELGLAGPVGETQY